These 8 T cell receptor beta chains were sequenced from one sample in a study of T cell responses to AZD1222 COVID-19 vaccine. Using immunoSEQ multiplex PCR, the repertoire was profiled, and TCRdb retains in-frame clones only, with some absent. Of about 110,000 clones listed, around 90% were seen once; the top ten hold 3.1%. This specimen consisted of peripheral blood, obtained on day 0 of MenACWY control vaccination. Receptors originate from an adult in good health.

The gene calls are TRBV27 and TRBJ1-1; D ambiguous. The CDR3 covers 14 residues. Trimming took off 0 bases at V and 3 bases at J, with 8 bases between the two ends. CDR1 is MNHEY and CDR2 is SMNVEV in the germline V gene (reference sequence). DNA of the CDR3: TGTGCCAGCAGTTTATCCTCCGGCTACACTGAAGCTTTCTTT. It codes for CASSLSSGYTEAFF.

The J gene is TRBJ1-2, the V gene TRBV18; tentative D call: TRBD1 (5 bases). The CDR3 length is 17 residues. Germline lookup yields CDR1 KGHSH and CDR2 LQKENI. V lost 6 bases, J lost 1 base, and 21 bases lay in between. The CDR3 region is CASSPPAARGGNYGYTF. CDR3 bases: TGTGCCAGCTCCCCTCCGGCCGCCCGGGGGGGTAACTATGGCTACACCTTC.

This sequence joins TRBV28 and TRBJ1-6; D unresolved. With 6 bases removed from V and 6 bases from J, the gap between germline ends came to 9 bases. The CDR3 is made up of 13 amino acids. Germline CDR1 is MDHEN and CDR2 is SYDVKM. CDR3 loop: CASRVGSNSPLHF. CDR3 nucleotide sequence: TGTGCCAGCAGGGTTGGGAGTAATTCACCCCTCCACTTT.

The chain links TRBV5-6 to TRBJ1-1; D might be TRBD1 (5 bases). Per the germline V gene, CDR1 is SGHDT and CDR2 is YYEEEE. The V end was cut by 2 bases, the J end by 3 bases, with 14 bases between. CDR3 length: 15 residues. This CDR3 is CASSFARGGYTEAFF. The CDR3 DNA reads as TGTGCCAGCAGCTTTGCGAGGGGTGGGTACACTGAAGCTTTCTTT.

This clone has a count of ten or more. The CDR3: CASSSDRFYQPQHF. In DNA form, the CDR3 reads TGTGCCAGCAGCTCGGACAGATTCTATCAGCCCCAGCATTTT. The chain carries TRBV6-2 or TRBV6-3 and TRBJ1-5, with D tentatively TRBD1 (6 bases). The CDR3 is 14 amino acids. Germline loops: CDR1 MNHEY, CDR2 SVGEGT. V lost 6 bases and J lost 5, with 14 bases in between.

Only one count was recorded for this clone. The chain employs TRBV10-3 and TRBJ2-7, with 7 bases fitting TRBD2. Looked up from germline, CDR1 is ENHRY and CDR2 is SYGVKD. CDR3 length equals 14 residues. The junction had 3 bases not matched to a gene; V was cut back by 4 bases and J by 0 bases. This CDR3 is CAISVGGSSYEQYF. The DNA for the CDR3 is TGTGCCATCAGTGTCGGGGGGAGCTCCTACGAGCAGTACTTC.

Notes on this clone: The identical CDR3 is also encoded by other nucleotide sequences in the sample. The DNA for the CDR3 is TGTGCCAGCAGCGCCGGGACAGGGGGGACTGAAGCTTTCTTT. Translated: CASSAGTGGTEAFF. The chain combines TRBV9 with TRBJ1-1; TRBD1 matches at 11 bases. Germline loops: CDR1 SGDLS, CDR2 YYNGEE. This CDR3 has 14 amino acids. The V segment lost 3 bases and the J segment 5 bases; nucleotides outside the gene matches: 3.

CDR3 sequence (DNA): TGTGCCATCAGTGATGCAAAGGGGGGCGATTCGACTAATGAAAAACTGTTTTTT. Translation gives CAISDAKGGDSTNEKLFF. The chain is built from TRBV10-3 and TRBJ1-4, with a weak D call TRBD1 (6 bases). Germline V gene lookup returns CDR1 ENHRY and CDR2 SYGVKD. The CDR3 sequence is 18 residues long. Trimming shortened V by 3 bases and J by 2 bases, and 19 bases separated the two germline ends.